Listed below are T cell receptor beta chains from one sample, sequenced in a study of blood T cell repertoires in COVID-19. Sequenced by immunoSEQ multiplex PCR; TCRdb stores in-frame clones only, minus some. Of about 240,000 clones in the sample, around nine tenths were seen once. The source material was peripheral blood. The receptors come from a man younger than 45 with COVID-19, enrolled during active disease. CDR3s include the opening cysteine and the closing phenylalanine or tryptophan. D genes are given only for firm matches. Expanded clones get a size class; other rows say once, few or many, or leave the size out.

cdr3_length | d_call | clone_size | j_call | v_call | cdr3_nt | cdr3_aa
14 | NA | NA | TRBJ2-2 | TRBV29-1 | TGCAGCGTTGAAGCTCAGGGTTGGACCGGGGAGCTGTTTTTT | CSVEAQGWTGELFF
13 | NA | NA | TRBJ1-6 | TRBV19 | TGTGCCAGTAGTAAGAGCAATAATTCACCCCTCCACTTT | CASSKSNNSPLHF
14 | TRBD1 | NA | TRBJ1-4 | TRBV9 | TGTGCCAGCAGCGTCGGGACAGTTAATGAAAAACTGTTTTTT | CASSVGTVNEKLFF
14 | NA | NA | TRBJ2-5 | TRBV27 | TGTGCCAGCAGTTTATTAGCGGCAGTAGAGACCCAGTACTTC | CASSLLAAVETQYF
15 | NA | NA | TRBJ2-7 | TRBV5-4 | TGTGCCAGCAGCTTGGGGTCCGGGTTGGGCTACGAGCAGTACTTC | CASSLGSGLGYEQYF
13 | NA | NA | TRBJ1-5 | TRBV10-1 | TGCGCCAGCAGCAGCAGCGACAATCAGCCCCAGCATTTT | CASSSSDNQPQHF
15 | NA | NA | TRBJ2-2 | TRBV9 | TGTGCCAGCAGCGTAGGGGGTGGGGCAGCCGGGGAGCTGTTTTTT | CASSVGGGAAGELFF
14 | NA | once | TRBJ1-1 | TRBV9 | TGTGCCAGCAGTACAGGGATAGGGAACACTGAAGCTTTCTTT | CASSTGIGNTEAFF
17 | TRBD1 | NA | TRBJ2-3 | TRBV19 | TGTGCCAGTAGTATAGATGAACAGGGGAGAGGCGCAGATACGCAGTATTTT | CASSIDEQGRGADTQYF
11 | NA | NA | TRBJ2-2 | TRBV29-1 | TGCAGCGTGGAGGGTGGCGGGGAGCTGTTTTTT | CSVEGGGELFF
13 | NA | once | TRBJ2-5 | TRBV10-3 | TGTGCCATCACTAACAGTGACCAAGAGACCCAGTACTTC | CAITNSDQETQYF
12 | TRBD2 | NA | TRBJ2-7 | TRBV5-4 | TGTGCCAGCAGCTTCGGGGGGTACGAGCAGTACTTC | CASSFGGYEQYF
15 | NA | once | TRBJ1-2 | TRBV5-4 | TGTGCCAGCAGAACCTCCCTGAGAGCCAACTATGGCTACACCTTC | CASRTSLRANYGYTF
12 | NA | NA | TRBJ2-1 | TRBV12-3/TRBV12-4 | TGTGCCAGCCGGCGCGGGGAGGTTGAGCAGTTCTTC | CASRRGEVEQFF
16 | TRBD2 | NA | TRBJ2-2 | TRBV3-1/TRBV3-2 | TGTGCCAGCAGCCTGGGGACTAGCGGGAACACCGGGGAGCTGTTTTTT | CASSLGTSGNTGELFF
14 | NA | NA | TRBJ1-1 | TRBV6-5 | TGTGCCACCCGACCGGGCTATGGGAGCACTGAAGCTTTCTTT | CATRPGYGSTEAFF
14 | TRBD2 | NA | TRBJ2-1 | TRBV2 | TGTGCCAGCCGACTAGCGGGGGGGTACAATGAGCAGTTCTTC | CASRLAGGYNEQFF
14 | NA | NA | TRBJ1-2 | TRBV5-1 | TGCGCCAGCAGCGCTGGTGGCCATAACTATGGCTACACCTTC | CASSAGGHNYGYTF
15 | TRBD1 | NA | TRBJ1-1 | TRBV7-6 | TGTGCCAGCAGCTCGTTCTCCACAGGGGGCACTGAAGCTTTCTTT | CASSSFSTGGTEAFF
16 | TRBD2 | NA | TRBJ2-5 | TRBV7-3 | TGTGCCAGCAGCCCAGGACTAGCGGGGAGCCAAGAGACCCAGTACTTC | CASSPGLAGSQETQYF
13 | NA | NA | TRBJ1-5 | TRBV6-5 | TGTGCCAGCACCGCAGGCGCGGGTCAGCCCCAGCATTTT | CASTAGAGQPQHF
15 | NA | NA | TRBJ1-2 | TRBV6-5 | TGTGCCAGCAGTTACTCTGGGAGGACTAACTATGGCTACACCTTC | CASSYSGRTNYGYTF
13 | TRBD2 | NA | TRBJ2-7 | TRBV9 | TGTGCCAGCAGCGAGACTAGCGGAAACGAGCAGTACTTC | CASSETSGNEQYF